This TCR beta chain stems from a study of blood T cell repertoires in COVID-19. Trimming pared 0 bases from V and 1 base from J, leaving 13 bases between. The CDR3 spans 16 residues. Per the germline V gene, CDR1 is SGHDT and CDR2 is YYEEEE. Original processing notes: Reference gene primer amplification gave estimated nucleated cell counts. Measured with immunoSEQ multiplex PCR; TCRdb has only the in-frame clones, and not every one. Clone size and V and J calls were adopted from that table, with D and trimming inferred from the DNA. Of about 82,000 clones detected, over 70% appear once; the ten largest clones hold 12%.

This clonotype was obtained from a woman in her forties with active or convalescent COVID-19. This rearrangement joins TRBV5-6 to TRBJ2-5, with no clear D. Input material: peripheral blood. This CDR3 reads CASSLALLLRQETQYF. CDR3 DNA sequence: TGTGCCAGCAGCTTGGCTTTACTTTTACGCCAAGAGACCCAGTACTTC.